This entry describes one T cell receptor beta chain. What it binds is unknown. The germline gives CDR1 SGHNT, CDR2 YYREEE (reference sequence). Germline trimming cut 1 base from V and 5 bases from J; bases unmatched to any gene: 7. The CDR3 runs 15 residues. No infections or other immune events were documented during collection. This sample is drawn from a study of identifying expanded T cells in peripheral blood. Whole-study findings and limits: Approximately two-week clone count variance significantly increased as total template count grew. Technical replicates showed approximately 1.2 changed clones; two weeks approximately 16; four weeks 19.

The table came from immunoSEQ multiplex PCR; TCRdb's copy has only in-frame clones and leaves some out. The sample has 90,000 or so clones; 88% are singletons. The chain joins TRBV5-4 to TRBJ2-5, with TRBD1 matching 8 bases. The TCR sequence derives from a person aged 18 to 70 in good health. Material: blood. The CDR3 spells CASSLHPTGEETQYF. The CDR3 bases are TGTGCCAGCAGCTTGCACCCGACAGGGGAGGAGACCCAGTACTTC.